Shown below are 16 T cell receptor beta chains from a single sample sequenced in a study of radiation and T cells in renal cell carcinoma. TCRdb keeps only in-frame clones here, not all; method: immunoSEQ multiplex PCR. Among about 130,000 clones listed, nearly 90% were seen once. Specified time point: baseline pretreatment blood. Indicated treatment: 15 Gy SBRT to primary tumor, nephrectomy 4 weeks later. This material consisted of blood, taken from a patient whose treatment included radiotherapy and nephrectomy. These receptors all stem from a woman between 50 and 59 years old with renal cell carcinoma.

The CDR3 protein is CASSQDRGFLGYTF. The CDR3 DNA reads as TGTGCCAGCAGCCAAGATAGGGGATTTCTTGGCTACACCTTC. V gene TRBV4-2 combines with J gene TRBJ1-2; maybe TRBD1 (5 bases). Germline V CDR1 and CDR2: LGHNA, YNFKEQ. This CDR3 region has 14 residues. V lost 0 bases to trimming and J lost 7 bases, with 12 bases between them.

The rearrangement joins TRBV5-6 to TRBJ1-2; TRBD1 aligns across 8 bases. The V segment lost 1 base and the J segment 1 base; nucleotides outside the gene matches: 6. The CDR3 runs 16 residues. Germline V lookup: CDR1 SGHDT, CDR2 YYEEEE. This chain's CDR3 is CASSLLLDRVNYGYTF. The DNA for the CDR3 is TGTGCCAGCAGCTTGCTCTTGGACAGGGTTAACTATGGCTACACCTTC.

The rearrangement joins TRBV19 to TRBJ1-1; 9 nucleotides align to TRBD1. Germline CDR1 LNHDA, CDR2 SQIVND (reference sequence). The V gene end was trimmed by 5 bases and the J gene end by 4 bases; junction bases not matched to a gene: 2. This CDR3 contains 13 residues. Here the CDR3 DNA reads TGTGCCAGTAGTGGGACAGGGCCCACTGAAGCTTTCTTT. Translation: CASSGTGPTEAFF.

J is TRBJ1-5 and V is TRBV6-5; TRBD1 matches 8 bases. Germline CDR1 reads MNHEY; CDR2 reads SVGAGI. The length of the CDR3 is 13 residues. Trimming removed 6 bases from V and 7 bases from J; junction bases left unmatched: 5. The CDR3, as DNA: TGTGCCAGCAGATTGACAGGGGAACAGCCCCAGCATTTT. Translating it yields CASRLTGEQPQHF.

The V and J genes are TRBV10-2 and TRBJ2-7; no firm D call. The germline V gene has CDR1 WSHSY and CDR2 SAAADI. Trimming removed 2 bases at V and 4 bases at J, with 3 bases between. This CDR3 region has 11 residues. The CDR3 is CASSEGYEQYF. CDR3 DNA sequence: TGCGCCAGCAGTGAGGGTTACGAGCAGTACTTC.

This rearrangement joins TRBV29-1 to TRBJ2-7; 8 nucleotides line up with TRBD2. The V gene end was trimmed by 1 base and the J gene end by 2 bases; junction bases not matched to a gene: 4. CDR1 SQVTM and CDR2 ANQGSEA come from the germline V gene. The CDR3 runs to 14 residues. This CDR3 is CSVEVAGGTYEQYF. In nucleotides, the CDR3 is TGCAGCGTTGAAGTCGCGGGGGGCACCTACGAGCAGTACTTC.

CDR3 DNA sequence: TGTGCCAGCAGCTTAAAGCTAGCGGGGTCAGAGACCCAGTACTTC. Its protein is CASSLKLAGSETQYF. The chain couples TRBV5-6 to TRBJ2-5, with 9 bases matching TRBD2. Germline values: CDR1 SGHDT, CDR2 YYEEEE. The CDR3 runs to 15 residues. Trimming took 2 bases from V and 4 from J; bases not matched to a gene: 6.

The V gene is TRBV15, the J gene TRBJ1-2; 7 bases are shared with TRBD1. The CDR3 length is 14 residues. The germline V gene encodes CDR1 LNHNV and CDR2 YYDKDF (reference sequence). V lost 5 bases to trimming and J lost 3 bases; unmatched junction nucleotides: 6. CDR3 coding DNA: TGTGCCACCAGCCGTAGGGGGCGCGACTATGGCTACACCTTC. Protein product: CATSRRGRDYGYTF.

V gene TRBV7-2 combines with J gene TRBJ2-2, with D maybe TRBD2 (6 bases). The ends were cut back, 7 bases at V and 5 bases at J, with 14 bases in the middle. The length of the CDR3 is 14 residues. Per germline, CDR1 SGHTA and CDR2 FQGNSA. The CDR3 DNA reads as TGTGCCAGCAACATACTGGGGGGTACCGGGGAGCTGTTTTTT. This encodes CASNILGGTGELFF.

The rearrangement uses TRBV5-1 and TRBJ2-2, with D perhaps given as TRBD1 or TRBD2 (5 bases each). The germline gives CDR1 SGHRS, CDR2 YFSETQ. V lost 4 bases and J 7 bases, leaving 14 bases between the germline ends. This CDR3 comprises 14 residues. CDR3 nucleotide sequence: TGCGCCAGCAGCCCTCGGAGAGGGGACGGGGAGCTGTTTTTT. This codes for CASSPRRGDGELFF.

This clone was recorded a few times. The V call is TRBV7-8, the J call TRBJ1-6, with 7 bases matching TRBD1. This CDR3 spans 17 amino acids. With V trimmed by 4 bases and J by 5 bases, 11 bases remained unmatched. Germline-derived CDR1 and CDR2 are SGHVS and FQNEAQ. In DNA, the CDR3 is TGTGCCAGCAGCTCTGGGGGACAGAGATCGGATAATTCACCCCTCCACTTT. Residues: CASSSGGQRSDNSPLHF.

This rearrangement joins TRBV5-1 to TRBJ2-3, with 15 nucleotides matching TRBD2. V shed 4 bases and J 3 bases; nucleotides not matched to a gene: 6. This CDR3 is 17 amino acids long. Germline-derived CDR1 and CDR2 are SGHRS and YFSETQ. This CDR3 reads CASSPGLAGGPTDTQYF. CDR3 in DNA: TGCGCCAGCAGCCCGGGACTAGCGGGGGGCCCTACAGATACGCAGTATTTT.

This chain joins TRBV9 and TRBJ1-2; TRBD1 might be the D (6 bases). The V and J ends lost 4 bases and 3 bases respectively, with 16 bases between them. The CDR3 runs 15 residues. The V gene's germline CDR1 is SGDLS and CDR2 YYNGEE. In nucleotides, the CDR3 is TGTGCCAGCAGCCCCAGGGGACATACGGACTATGGCTACACCTTC. Protein: CASSPRGHTDYGYTF.

V usage is TRBV5-1 and J usage is TRBJ2-7; 7 nucleotides line up with TRBD1. There are 15 residues in the CDR3. Germline loops: CDR1 SGHRS, CDR2 YFSETQ. The junction had 3 bases not matched to a gene; V was cut back by 0 bases and J by 0 bases. CDR3 sequence (DNA): TGCGCCAGCAGCTTGGAGCAGGGGGTCTCCTACGAGCAGTACTTC. It specifies CASSLEQGVSYEQYF.

The genes are TRBV9 and TRBJ1-4; D is ambiguous. V lost 4 bases and J lost 0, with 13 bases in between. The CDR3 has 16 residues. Germline loops: CDR1 SGDLS, CDR2 YYNGEE. This chain's CDR3 is CASSRIGVTTNEKLFF. Here the CDR3 DNA reads TGTGCCAGCAGCCGAATTGGAGTTACAACTAATGAAAAACTGTTTTTT.

The chain recombines TRBV6-6 with TRBJ2-3; D is undetermined. CDR1 and CDR2 (germline): MNHNY, SVGAGI (reference sequence). The V end was cut by 6 bases, the J end by 6 bases, with 10 bases between. The CDR3 spans 12 residues. CDR3 loop: CASSKQDDTQYF. The DNA of the CDR3 is TGTGCCAGCAGCAAGCAGGATGATACGCAGTATTTT.